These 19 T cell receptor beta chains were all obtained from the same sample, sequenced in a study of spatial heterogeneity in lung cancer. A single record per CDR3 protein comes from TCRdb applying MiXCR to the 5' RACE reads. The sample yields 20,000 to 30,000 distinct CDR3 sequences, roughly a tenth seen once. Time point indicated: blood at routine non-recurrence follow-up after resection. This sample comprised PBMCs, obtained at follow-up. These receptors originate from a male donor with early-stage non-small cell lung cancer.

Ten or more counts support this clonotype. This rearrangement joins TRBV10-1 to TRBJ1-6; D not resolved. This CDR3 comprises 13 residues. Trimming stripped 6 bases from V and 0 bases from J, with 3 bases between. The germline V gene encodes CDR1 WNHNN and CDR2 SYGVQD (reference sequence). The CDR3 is CASRSSYNSPLHF. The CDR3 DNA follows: TGCGCCAGCAGGAGCTCCTATAATTCACCCCTCCACTTT.

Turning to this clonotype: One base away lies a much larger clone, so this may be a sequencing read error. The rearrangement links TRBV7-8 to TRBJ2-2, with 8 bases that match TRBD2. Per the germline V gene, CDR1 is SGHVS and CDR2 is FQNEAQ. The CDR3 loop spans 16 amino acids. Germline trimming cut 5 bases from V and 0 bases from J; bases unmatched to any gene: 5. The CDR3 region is CASSPLAAANTGELFF. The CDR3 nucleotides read TGTGCCAGCAGCCCACTAGCGGCCGCGAACACCGGGGAGCTGTTTTTT.

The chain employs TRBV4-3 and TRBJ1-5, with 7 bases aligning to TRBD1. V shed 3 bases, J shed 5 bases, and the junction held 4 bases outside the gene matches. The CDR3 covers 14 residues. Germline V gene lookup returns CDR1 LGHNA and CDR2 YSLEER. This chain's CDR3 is CASSHDRADQPQHF. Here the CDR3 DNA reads TGCGCCAGCAGCCACGACAGGGCGGATCAGCCCCAGCATTTT.

As DNA, the CDR3 is TGCGCCAGCAGCGCACGGGTGGGGACAGAAGAGACCCAGTACTTC. It is translated as CASSARVGTEETQYF. The rearrangement uses TRBV5-1 and TRBJ2-5; 7 bases agree with TRBD1. The CDR3 runs to 15 residues. After removal of 4 bases from V and 3 bases from J, the junction contained 9 bases not matched to a gene. CDR1 and CDR2 from the germline V gene are SGHRS and YFSETQ.

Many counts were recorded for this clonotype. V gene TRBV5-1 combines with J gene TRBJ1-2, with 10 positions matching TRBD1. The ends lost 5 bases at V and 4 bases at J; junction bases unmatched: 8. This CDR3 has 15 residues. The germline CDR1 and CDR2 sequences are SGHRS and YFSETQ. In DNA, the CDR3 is TGCGCCAGCAGTTCCGGGACAGGGGCAATCTATGGCTACACCTTC. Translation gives CASSSGTGAIYGYTF.

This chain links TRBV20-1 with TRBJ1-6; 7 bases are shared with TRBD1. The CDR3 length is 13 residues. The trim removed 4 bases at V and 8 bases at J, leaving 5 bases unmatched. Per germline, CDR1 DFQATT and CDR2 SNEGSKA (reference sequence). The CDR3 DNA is TGCAGTGCTATCGACAGGGTGGATTCACCCCTCCACTTT. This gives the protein CSAIDRVDSPLHF.

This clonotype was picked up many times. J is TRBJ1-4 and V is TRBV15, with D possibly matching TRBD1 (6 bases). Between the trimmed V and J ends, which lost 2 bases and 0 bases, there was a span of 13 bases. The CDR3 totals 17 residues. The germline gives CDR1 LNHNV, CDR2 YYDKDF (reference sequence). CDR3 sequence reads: CATSRNDRSATNEKLFF. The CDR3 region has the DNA TGTGCCACCAGCAGAAATGACAGGAGTGCAACTAATGAAAAACTGTTTTTT.

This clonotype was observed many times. CDR3 sequence: CASSREGSNTEAFF. Written as DNA, the CDR3 is TGTGCCAGTAGTAGGGAGGGGTCGAACACTGAAGCTTTCTTT. The chain uses TRBV19 and TRBJ1-1; D is perhaps TRBD1 (5 bases). Germline V gene sequence: CDR1 LNHDA, CDR2 SQIVND (reference sequence). CDR3 length: 14 amino acids. Trimming took 4 bases from V and 1 from J, leaving 10 bases between them.

The CDR3 sequence is CASKDPNQPQHF. The CDR3 coding sequence is TGTGCCAGCAAGGACCCCAATCAGCCCCAGCATTTT. This sequence joins TRBV12-3 or TRBV12-4 and TRBJ1-5; D gene uncertain. This CDR3 has 12 residues. V lost 7 bases and J lost 3, with 7 bases in between.

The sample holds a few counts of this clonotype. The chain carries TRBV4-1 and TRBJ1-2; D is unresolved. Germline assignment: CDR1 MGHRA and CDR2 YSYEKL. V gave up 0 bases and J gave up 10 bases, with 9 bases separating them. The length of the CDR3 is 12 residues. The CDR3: CASSQDRLLYTF. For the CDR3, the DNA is TGCGCCAGCAGCCAAGATCGACTCCTCTACACCTTC.

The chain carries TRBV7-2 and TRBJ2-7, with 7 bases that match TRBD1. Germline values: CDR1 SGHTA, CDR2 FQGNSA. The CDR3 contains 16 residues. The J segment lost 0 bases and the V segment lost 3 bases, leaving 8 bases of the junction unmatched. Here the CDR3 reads CASSLGRDSSSYEQYF. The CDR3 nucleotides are TGTGCCAGCAGCTTGGGCCGGGACAGCAGCTCCTACGAGCAGTACTTC.

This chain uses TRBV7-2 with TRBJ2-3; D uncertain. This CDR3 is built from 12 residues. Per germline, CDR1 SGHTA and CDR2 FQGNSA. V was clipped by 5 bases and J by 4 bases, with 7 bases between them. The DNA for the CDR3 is TGTGCCAGCAGCCAGTTTGCAGATACGCAGTATTTT. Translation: CASSQFADTQYF. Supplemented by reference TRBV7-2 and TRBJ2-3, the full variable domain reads GAGVSQSPSNKVTEKGKDVELRCDPISGHTALYWYRQSLGQGLEFLIYFQGNSAPDKSGLPSDRFSAERTGGSVSTLTIQRTQQEDSAVYLCASSQFADTQYFGPGTRLTVL.

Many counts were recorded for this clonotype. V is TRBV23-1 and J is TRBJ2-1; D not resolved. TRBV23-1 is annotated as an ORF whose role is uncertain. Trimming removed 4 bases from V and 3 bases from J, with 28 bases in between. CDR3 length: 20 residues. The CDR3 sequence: CASSPLRPRLEKELYNEQFF. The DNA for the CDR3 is TGCGCCAGCAGTCCCCTCAGGCCTCGACTCGAGAAAGAGCTCTACAATGAGCAGTTCTTC.

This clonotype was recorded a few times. CDR3 in DNA: TGTGCCAGTAGTATCGTCCCCCACAGGGCCCGTGATGGCTACACCTTC. It translates to CASSIVPHRARDGYTF. The genes are TRBV19 and TRBJ1-2; D is perhaps TRBD1 (6 bases). Germline-derived CDR1 and CDR2 are LNHDA and SQIVND (reference sequence). Trimming took 3 bases from V and 6 from J, leaving 20 bases between them. This CDR3 has 16 residues.

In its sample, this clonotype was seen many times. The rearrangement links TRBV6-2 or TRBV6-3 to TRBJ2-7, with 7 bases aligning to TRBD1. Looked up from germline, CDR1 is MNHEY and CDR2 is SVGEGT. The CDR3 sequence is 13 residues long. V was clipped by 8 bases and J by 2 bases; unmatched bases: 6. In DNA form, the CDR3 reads TGTGCCAGCGGGCTGGACAGGCCCTACGAGCAGTACTTC. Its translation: CASGLDRPYEQYF.

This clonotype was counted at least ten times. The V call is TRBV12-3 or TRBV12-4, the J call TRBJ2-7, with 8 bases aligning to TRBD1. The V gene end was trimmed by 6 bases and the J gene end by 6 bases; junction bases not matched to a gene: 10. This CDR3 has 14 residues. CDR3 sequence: CASRAGTGTAEQYF. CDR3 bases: TGTGCCAGCAGGGCCGGGACAGGTACGGCCGAGCAGTACTTC.

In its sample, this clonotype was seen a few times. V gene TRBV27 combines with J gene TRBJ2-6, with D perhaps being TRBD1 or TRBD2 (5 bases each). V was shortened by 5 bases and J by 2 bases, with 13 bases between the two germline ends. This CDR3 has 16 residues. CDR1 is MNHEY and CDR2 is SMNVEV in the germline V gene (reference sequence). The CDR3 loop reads CASSVGTSAGANVLTF. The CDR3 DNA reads TGTGCCAGCAGTGTCGGGACCTCCGCTGGGGCCAACGTCCTGACTTTC.

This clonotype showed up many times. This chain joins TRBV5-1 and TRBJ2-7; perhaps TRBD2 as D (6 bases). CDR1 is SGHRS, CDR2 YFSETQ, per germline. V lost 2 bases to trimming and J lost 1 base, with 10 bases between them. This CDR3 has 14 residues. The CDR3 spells CASSFARGSYEQYF. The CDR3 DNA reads TGCGCCAGCAGCTTTGCGCGGGGTTCCTACGAGCAGTACTTC.

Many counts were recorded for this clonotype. The CDR3 protein is CASKGDIRFGYTF. In DNA, the CDR3 is TGTGCCAGCAAAGGAGACATAAGGTTCGGCTACACCTTC. This chain links TRBV6-1 with TRBJ1-2; D gene uncertain. Trimming pared 7 bases from V and 8 bases from J, leaving 17 bases between. The germline CDR1 and CDR2 sequences are MNHNS and SASEGT. This CDR3 spans 13 amino acids.